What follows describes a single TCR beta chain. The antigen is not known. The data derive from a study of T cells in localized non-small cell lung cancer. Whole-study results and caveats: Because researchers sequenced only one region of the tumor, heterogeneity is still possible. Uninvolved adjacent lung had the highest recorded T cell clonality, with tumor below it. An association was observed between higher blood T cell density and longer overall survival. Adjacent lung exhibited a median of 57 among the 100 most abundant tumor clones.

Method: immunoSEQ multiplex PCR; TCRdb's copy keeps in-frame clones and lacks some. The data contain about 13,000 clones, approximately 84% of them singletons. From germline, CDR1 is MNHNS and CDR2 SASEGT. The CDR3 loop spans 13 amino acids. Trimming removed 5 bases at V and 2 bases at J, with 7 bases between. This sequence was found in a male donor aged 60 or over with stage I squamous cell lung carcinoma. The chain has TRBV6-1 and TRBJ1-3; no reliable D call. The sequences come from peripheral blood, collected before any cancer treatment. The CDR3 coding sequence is TGTGCCAGCAGTTTGACCGCTGGAAACACCATATATTTT. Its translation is CASSLTAGNTIYF.